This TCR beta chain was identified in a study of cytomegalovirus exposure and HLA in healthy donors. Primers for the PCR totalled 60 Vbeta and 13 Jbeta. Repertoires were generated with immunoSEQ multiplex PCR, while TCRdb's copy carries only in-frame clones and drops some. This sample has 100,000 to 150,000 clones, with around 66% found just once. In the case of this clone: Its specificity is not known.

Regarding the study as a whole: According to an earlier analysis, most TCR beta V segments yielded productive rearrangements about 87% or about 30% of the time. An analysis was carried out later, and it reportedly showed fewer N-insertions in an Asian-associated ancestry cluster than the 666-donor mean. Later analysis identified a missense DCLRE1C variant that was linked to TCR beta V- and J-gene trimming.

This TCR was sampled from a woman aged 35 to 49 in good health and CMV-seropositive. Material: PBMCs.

CDR3 DNA sequence: TGTGCCAGCAGCGTCGGGACTGCATCCTACGAGCAGTACTTC. This codes for CASSVGTASYEQYF. The V gene is TRBV11-2, the J gene TRBJ2-7; possibly TRBD2 for D (6 bases). CDR3 length: 14 residues. V lost 5 bases to trimming and J lost 1 base, with 12 bases between them. Germline V gene lookup returns CDR1 SGHAT and CDR2 FQNNGV. The entire variable domain, with the rest obtained from reference TRBV11-2 and TRBJ2-7, is as follows: EAGVAQSPRYKIIEKRQSVAFWCNPISGHATLYWYQQILGQGPKLLIQFQNNGVVDDSQLPKDRFSAERLKGVDSTLKIQPAKLEDSAVYLCASSVGTASYEQYFGPGTRLTVT.